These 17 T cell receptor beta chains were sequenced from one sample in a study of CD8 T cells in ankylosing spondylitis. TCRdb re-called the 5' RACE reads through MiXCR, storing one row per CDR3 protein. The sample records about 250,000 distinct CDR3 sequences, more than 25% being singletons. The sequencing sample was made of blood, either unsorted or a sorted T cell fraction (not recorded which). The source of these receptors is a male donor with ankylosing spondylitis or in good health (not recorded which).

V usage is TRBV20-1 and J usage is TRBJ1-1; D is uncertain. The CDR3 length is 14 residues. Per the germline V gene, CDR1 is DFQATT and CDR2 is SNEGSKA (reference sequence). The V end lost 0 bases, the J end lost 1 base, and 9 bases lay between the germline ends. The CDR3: CSARDRLRNTEAFF. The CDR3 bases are TGCAGTGCTAGAGATCGGCTGAGGAACACTGAAGCTTTCTTT.

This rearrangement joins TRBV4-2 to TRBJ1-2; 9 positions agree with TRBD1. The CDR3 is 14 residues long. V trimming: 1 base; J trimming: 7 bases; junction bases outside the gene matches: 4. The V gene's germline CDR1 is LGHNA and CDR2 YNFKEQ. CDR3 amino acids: CASSQATGGSGYTF. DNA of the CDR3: TGTGCCAGCAGCCAAGCTACAGGGGGCTCTGGCTACACCTTC.

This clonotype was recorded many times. CDR3 sequence: CSVSSGGDTGELFF. The DNA of the CDR3 is TGCAGCGTTTCTAGCGGGGGTGACACCGGGGAGCTGTTTTTT. V gene TRBV29-1 combines with J gene TRBJ2-2, with 10 bases identical to TRBD2. In germline, CDR1 is SQVTM, CDR2 ANQGSEA. V lost 5 bases, J lost 3 bases, and 3 bases stayed unmatched. The length of the CDR3 is 14 residues.

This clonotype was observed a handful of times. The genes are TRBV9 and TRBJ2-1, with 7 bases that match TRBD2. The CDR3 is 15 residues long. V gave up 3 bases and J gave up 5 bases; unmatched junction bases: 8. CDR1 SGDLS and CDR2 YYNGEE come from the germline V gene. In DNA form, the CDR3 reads TGTGCCAGCAGCGATTCGGGACTATACAACAATGAGCAGTTCTTC. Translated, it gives CASSDSGLYNNEQFF.

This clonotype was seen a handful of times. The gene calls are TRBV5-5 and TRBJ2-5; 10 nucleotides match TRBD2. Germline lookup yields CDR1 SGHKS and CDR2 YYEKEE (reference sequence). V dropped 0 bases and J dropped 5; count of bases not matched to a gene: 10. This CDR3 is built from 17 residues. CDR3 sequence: CASSLAAQRGGLETQYF. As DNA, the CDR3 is TGTGCCAGCAGCTTGGCCGCCCAGCGGGGGGGCTTGGAGACCCAGTACTTC.

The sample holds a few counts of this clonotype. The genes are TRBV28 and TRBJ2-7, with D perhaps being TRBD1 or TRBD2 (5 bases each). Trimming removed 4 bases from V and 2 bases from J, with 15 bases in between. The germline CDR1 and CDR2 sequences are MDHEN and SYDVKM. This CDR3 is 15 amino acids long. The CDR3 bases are TGTGCCAGCAGTTCCTCCGGGACGGTGACCTACGAGCAGTACTTC. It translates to CASSSSGTVTYEQYF. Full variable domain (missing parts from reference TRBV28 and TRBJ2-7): DVKVTQSSRYLVKRTGEKVFLECVQDMDHENMFWYRQDPGLGLRLIYFSYDVKMKEKGDIPEGYSVSREKKERFSLILESASTNQTSMYLCASSSSGTVTYEQYFGPGTRLTVT.

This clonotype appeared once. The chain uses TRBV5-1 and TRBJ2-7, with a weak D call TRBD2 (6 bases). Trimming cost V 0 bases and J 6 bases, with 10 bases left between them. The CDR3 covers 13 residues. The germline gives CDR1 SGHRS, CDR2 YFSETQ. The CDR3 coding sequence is TGCGCCAGCAGCTTGGAGGCGGGAAGCGAGCAGTACTTC. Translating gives CASSLEAGSEQYF.

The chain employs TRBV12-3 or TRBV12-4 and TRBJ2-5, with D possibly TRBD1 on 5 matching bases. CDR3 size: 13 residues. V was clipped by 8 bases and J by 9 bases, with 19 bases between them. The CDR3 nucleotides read TGTGCCAGCCAGGGTGTTGATGATGCGTCCCAGTACTTC. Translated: CASQGVDDASQYF.

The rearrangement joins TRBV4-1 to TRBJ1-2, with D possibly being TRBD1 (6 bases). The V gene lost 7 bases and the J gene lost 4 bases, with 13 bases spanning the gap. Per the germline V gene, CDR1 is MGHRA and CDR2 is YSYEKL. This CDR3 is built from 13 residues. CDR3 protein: CASTPTGPYGYTF. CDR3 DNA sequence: TGCGCCAGCACCCCGACAGGCCCCTATGGCTACACCTTC.

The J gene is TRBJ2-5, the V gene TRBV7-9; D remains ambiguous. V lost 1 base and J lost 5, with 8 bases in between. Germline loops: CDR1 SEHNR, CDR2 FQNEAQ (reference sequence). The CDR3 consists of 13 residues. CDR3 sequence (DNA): TGTGCCAGCAGCTTAGAGGGTCGGGAGACCCAGTACTTC. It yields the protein CASSLEGRETQYF.

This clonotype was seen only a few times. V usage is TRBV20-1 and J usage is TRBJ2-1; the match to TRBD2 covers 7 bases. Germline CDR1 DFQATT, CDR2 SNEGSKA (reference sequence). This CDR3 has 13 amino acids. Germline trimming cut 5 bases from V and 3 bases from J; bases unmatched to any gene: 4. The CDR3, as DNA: TGCAGTGCTGGATGGACTAGCTACAATGAGCAGTTCTTC. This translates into CSAGWTSYNEQFF.

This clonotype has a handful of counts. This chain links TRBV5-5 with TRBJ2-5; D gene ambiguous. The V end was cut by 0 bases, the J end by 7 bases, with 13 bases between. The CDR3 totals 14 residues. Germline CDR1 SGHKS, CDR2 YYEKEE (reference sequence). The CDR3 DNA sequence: TGTGCCAGCAGCTTGGAAGGTGGAGAAGGGACCCAGTACTTC. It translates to CASSLEGGEGTQYF.

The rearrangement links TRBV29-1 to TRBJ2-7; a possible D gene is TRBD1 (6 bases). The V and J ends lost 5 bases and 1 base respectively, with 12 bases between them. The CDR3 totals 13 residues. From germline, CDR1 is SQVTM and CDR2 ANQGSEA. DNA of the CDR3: TGCAGCGTTCGAGGGGGTCTTTCCTACGAGCAGTACTTC. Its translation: CSVRGGLSYEQYF.

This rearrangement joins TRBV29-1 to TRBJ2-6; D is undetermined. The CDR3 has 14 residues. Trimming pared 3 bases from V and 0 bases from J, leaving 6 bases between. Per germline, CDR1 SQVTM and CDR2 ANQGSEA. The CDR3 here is CSVDGDSGANVLTF. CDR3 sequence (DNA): TGCAGCGTTGATGGCGACTCTGGGGCCAACGTCCTGACTTTC.

In DNA form, the CDR3 reads TGTGCCAGCAGCTTTCTAGCGGGGGGCGACTACAATGAGCAGTTCTTC. It encodes CASSFLAGGDYNEQFF. The chain recombines TRBV7-6 with TRBJ2-1; 11 bases align to TRBD2. This CDR3 contains 16 residues. In germline, CDR1 is SGHVS, CDR2 FNYEAQ. V shed 3 bases and J 3 bases; nucleotides not matched to a gene: 4.

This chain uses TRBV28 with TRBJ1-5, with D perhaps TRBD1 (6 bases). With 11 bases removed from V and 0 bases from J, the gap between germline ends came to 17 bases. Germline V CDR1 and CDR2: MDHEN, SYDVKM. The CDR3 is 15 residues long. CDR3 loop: CAADLDRYSNQPQHF. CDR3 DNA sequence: TGTGCCGCCGACCTCGACAGGTATAGCAATCAGCCCCAGCATTTT.

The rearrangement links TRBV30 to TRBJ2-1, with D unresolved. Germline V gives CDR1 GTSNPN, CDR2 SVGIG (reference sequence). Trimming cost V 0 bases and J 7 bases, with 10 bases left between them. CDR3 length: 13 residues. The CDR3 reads CAWSVLLGNEQFF. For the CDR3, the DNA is TGTGCCTGGAGTGTACTTTTGGGGAATGAGCAGTTCTTC. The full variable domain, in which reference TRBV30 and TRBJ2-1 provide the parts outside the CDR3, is SQTIHQWPATLVQPVGSPLSLECTVEGTSNPNLYWYRQAAGRGLQLLFYSVGIGQISSEVPQNLSASRPQDRQFILSSKKLLLSDSGFYLCAWSVLLGNEQFFGPGTRLTVL.